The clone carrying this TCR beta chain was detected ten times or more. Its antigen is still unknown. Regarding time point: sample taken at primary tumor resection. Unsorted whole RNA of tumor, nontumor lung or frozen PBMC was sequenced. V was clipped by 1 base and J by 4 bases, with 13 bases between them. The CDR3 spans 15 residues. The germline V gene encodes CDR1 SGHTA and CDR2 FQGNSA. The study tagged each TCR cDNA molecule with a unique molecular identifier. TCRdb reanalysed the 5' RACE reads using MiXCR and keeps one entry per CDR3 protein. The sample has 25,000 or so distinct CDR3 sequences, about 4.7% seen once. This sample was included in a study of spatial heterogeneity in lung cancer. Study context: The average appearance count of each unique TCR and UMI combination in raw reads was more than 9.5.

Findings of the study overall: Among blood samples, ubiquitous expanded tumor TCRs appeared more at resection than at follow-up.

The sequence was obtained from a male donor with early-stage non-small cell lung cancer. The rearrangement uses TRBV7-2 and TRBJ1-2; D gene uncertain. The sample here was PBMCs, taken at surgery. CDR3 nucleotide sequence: TGTGCCAGCAGCTTAGATTCTGGACGGTCCTATGGCTACACCTTC. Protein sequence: CASSLDSGRSYGYTF.